This entry lists 13 T cell receptor beta chains sequenced from one sample in a study of T cells after yellow fever vaccination. Using its own MiXCR run on the 5' RACE reads, TCRdb lists one record per CDR3 protein. The repertoire holds 450,000 to 650,000 distinct CDR3 sequences, with less than 15% as singletons. Sequencing used PBMCs, obtained on the day of the yellow fever booster vaccination. These receptors were taken from a young man who received the YFV17D yellow fever vaccine.

The chain combines TRBV20-1 with TRBJ2-1; TRBD2 matches at 7 bases. Germline V gene data show CDR1 as DFQATT and CDR2 as SNEGSKA (reference sequence). After removal of 6 bases from V and 0 bases from J, the junction contained 8 bases not matched to a gene. This CDR3 region has 15 residues. The chain's CDR3 is CSAQPTSASYNEQFF. The CDR3 nucleotides are TGCAGTGCCCAGCCCACTAGCGCCTCCTACAATGAGCAGTTCTTC.

This clonotype was picked up a small number of times. V and J are TRBV28 and TRBJ1-6; 7 nucleotides match TRBD1. Unmatched junction bases numbered 11, after V lost 2 bases and J lost 10 bases. Germline-derived CDR1 and CDR2 are MDHEN and SYDVKM. The CDR3 runs to 16 residues. The CDR3 DNA is TGTGCCAGCAGTTTACCCCCATATGGGACAGCATCACCCCTCCACTTT. The encoded protein is CASSLPPYGTASPLHF.

This clonotype was counted a few times. The chain joins TRBV6-2 or TRBV6-3 to TRBJ2-1, with TRBD2 identical over 7 bases. Trimming cost V 7 bases and J 5 bases; bases outside gene matches: 11. The CDR3 spans 15 residues. Per the germline V gene, CDR1 is MNHEY and CDR2 is SVGEGT. The CDR3, as DNA: TGTGCCAGCAACCCCCGAGCTAGCGGACACAATGAGCAGTTCTTC. Amino acids: CASNPRASGHNEQFF.

This clonotype was seen a single time. The V and J genes are TRBV14 and TRBJ1-2, with D possibly being TRBD1 (6 bases). The CDR3 totals 14 residues. Looked up from germline, CDR1 is SGHDN and CDR2 is FVKESK. Deletions cut 2 bases from V and 2 bases from J, with 9 bases between. For the CDR3, the DNA is TGTGCCAGCAGCCAAACAGGGATGAACTATGGCTACACCTTC. Amino acids: CASSQTGMNYGYTF.

The CDR3 sequence: CASRTGTGSRSAWGTEAFF. CDR3 DNA sequence: TGTGCCAGCAGGACCGGGACAGGGTCCCGATCGGCTTGGGGTACTGAAGCTTTCTTT. The V gene is TRBV12-3 or TRBV12-4, the J gene TRBJ1-1, with 9 bases lining up with TRBD1. The ends lost 6 bases at V and 5 bases at J; junction bases unmatched: 22. This CDR3 comprises 19 residues.

This clonotype was recorded a few times. The CDR3 region has the DNA TGTGCCAGCAGTCTGTGGGGGACAGGGTGGGTGCAGTACTTC. This translates into CASSLWGTGWVQYF. The chain joins TRBV12-3 or TRBV12-4 to TRBJ2-7; TRBD1 matches 9 bases. The CDR3 runs 14 residues. With V trimmed by 5 bases and J by 9 bases, 11 bases remained unmatched.

This clonotype has at least ten counts. The chain couples TRBV5-1 to TRBJ2-1; 8 bases are shared with TRBD2. CDR3 size: 15 residues. From germline, CDR1 is SGHRS and CDR2 YFSETQ. Trimming took 6 bases from V and 4 from J; bases not matched to a gene: 9. The CDR3 nucleotides are TGCGCCAGCACCGGACTAGCTGGGATATACAATGAGCAGTTCTTC. Amino acids: CASTGLAGIYNEQFF. The full variable domain, completed using reference TRBV5-1 and TRBJ2-1, is KAGVTQTPRYLIKTRGQQVTLSCSPISGHRSVSWYQQTPGQGLQFLFEYFSETQRNKGNFPGRFSGRQFSNSRSEMNVSTLELGDSALYLCASTGLAGIYNEQFFGPGTRLTVL.

In its sample, this clonotype was seen a few times. This chain joins TRBV14 and TRBJ1-1; TRBD1 might be the D (6 bases). The germline CDR1 and CDR2 sequences are SGHDN and FVKESK. With 0 bases removed from V and 6 bases from J, the gap between germline ends came to 11 bases. CDR3 length: 14 amino acids. CDR3 loop: CASSQETGTAEAFF. The DNA of the CDR3 is TGTGCCAGCAGCCAAGAAACAGGGACGGCTGAAGCTTTCTTT.

CDR3 in DNA: TGTGCCAGCCGGGGACAGGGGAGCTCCTATAATTCACCCCTCCACTTT. Encoded protein: CASRGQGSSYNSPLHF. The rearrangement links TRBV5-4 to TRBJ1-6, with TRBD1 matching over 10 bases. Germline V gives CDR1 SGHNT, CDR2 YYREEE (reference sequence). The CDR3 is 16 amino acids. V gave up 7 bases and J gave up 0 bases; unmatched junction bases: 4.

The chain combines TRBV9 with TRBJ2-7, with a tentative D call TRBD2 (5 bases). This CDR3 region has 15 residues. V was cut by 1 base and J by 3 bases, with 14 bases left in between. Per the germline V gene, CDR1 is SGDLS and CDR2 is YYNGEE. The CDR3 reads CASSVSPGAGYEQYF. As DNA, the CDR3 is TGTGCCAGCAGCGTATCCCCCGGCGCGGGCTACGAGCAGTACTTC.

This clonotype was observed many times. V is TRBV4-3 and J is TRBJ1-6; TRBD1 matches at 7 bases. The CDR3 spans 15 residues. V was pared by 3 bases and J by 12 bases, with 11 bases of the junction left unmatched. Germline V lookup: CDR1 LGHNA, CDR2 YSLEER. DNA for the CDR3: TGCGCCAGCAGCCAGGACAGGTCGTGGGTTGTACCCCTCCACTTT. Its protein is CASSQDRSWVVPLHF.

This clonotype was observed a few times. V is TRBV7-6 and J is TRBJ2-2, with TRBD2 as a possible D gene (5 bases). The CDR3 contains 15 residues. Trimming took off 2 bases at V and 5 bases at J, with 12 bases between the two ends. CDR1 and CDR2 (germline): SGHVS, FNYEAQ. CDR3 protein: CASSLRELETGELFF. The DNA of the CDR3 is TGTGCCAGCAGCTTAAGGGAGCTGGAGACCGGGGAGCTGTTTTTT.

The rearrangement links TRBV27 to TRBJ2-1; 9 nucleotides agree with TRBD1. Germline trimming cut 1 base from V and 9 bases from J; bases unmatched to any gene: 7. The V gene's germline CDR1 is MNHEY and CDR2 SMNVEV (reference sequence). The CDR3 is 15 residues long. Here the CDR3 reads CASSLYTGGRGEQFF. DNA of the CDR3: TGTGCCAGCAGTTTATATACAGGGGGCCGGGGTGAGCAGTTCTTC.